In this sample, the clone carrying this T cell receptor beta chain turned up a few times. The PCR ran on 60 Vbeta and 13 Jbeta primers. Data came from immunoSEQ multiplex PCR; TCRdb stores just in-frame clones and leaves some out. The table lists roughly 110,000 clones, approximately 81% of them singletons. The data were taken from a study of cytomegalovirus exposure and HLA in healthy donors. CDR1 SEHNR and CDR2 FQNEAQ come from the germline V gene (reference sequence). This CDR3 has 15 amino acids. The J segment lost 4 bases and the V segment lost 5 bases, leaving 9 bases of the junction unmatched. This receptor was obtained from a man aged 25 to 40 in good health and CMV-seronegative. The V and J genes are TRBV7-9 and TRBJ2-7; 9 bases align to TRBD1. Sequenced: PBMCs. CDR3: CASSGGTGTSYEQYF. In DNA form, the CDR3 reads TGTGCCAGCAGCGGCGGGACAGGGACCTCTTACGAGCAGTACTTC.